These 8 T cell receptor beta chains were sequenced from one sample in a study of blood T cells in healthy people across ages. The second PCR ran about 6 to 12 cycles with a sample-barcoded 5' primer and J-beta primers. A single record per CDR3 protein comes from TCRdb applying MiXCR to the 5' RACE reads. Found here are about 970,000 distinct CDR3 sequences, roughly 47% of them singletons; the top ten hold around a fifth. The sample was blood. The receptors shown here come from a woman in her fifties or sixties in good health.

The chain recombines TRBV5-6 with TRBJ2-7; no clear D. Trimming took off 0 bases at V and 3 bases at J, with 10 bases between the two ends. The CDR3 runs 14 residues. Germline V gene lookup returns CDR1 SGHDT and CDR2 YYEEEE. The CDR3 region is CASSLGQSGYEQYF. Written as DNA, the CDR3 is TGTGCCAGCAGCTTGGGCCAGTCTGGCTACGAGCAGTACTTC.

The rearrangement joins TRBV12-3 or TRBV12-4 to TRBJ1-5; D is unclear. The length of the CDR3 is 15 residues. Trimming removed 7 bases from V and 0 bases from J, with 13 bases in between. The CDR3 loop is CASTLDGYSNQPQHF. Written as DNA, the CDR3 is TGTGCCAGCACCCTGGACGGGTATAGCAATCAGCCCCAGCATTTT.

This clonotype was seen a handful of times. This chain joins TRBV13 and TRBJ2-7; D ambiguous. Between the trimmed V and J ends, which lost 4 bases and 2 bases, there was a span of 12 bases. The germline CDR1 and CDR2 sequences are PRHDT and FYEKMQ (reference sequence). The CDR3 runs 14 residues. CDR3 amino acids: CASSSAHNPYEQYF. The CDR3 DNA follows: TGTGCCAGCAGCTCAGCGCATAACCCCTACGAGCAGTACTTC.

This clonotype showed up just a few times. This sequence joins TRBV27 and TRBJ2-1; 7 positions match TRBD2. After removal of 6 bases from V and 2 bases from J, the junction contained 19 bases not matched to a gene. This CDR3 is 19 amino acids long. Germline CDR1 reads MNHEY; CDR2 reads SMNVEV (reference sequence). For the CDR3, the DNA is TGTGCCAGCAGCCTAGTCTCGGGGAGGGCCGGGGGGACCTACAATGAGCAGTTCTTC. Protein product: CASSLVSGRAGGTYNEQFF.

The gene calls are TRBV6-5 and TRBJ2-3; no clear D gene. The germline V and J ends were trimmed by 7 bases and 3 bases, with 14 bases remaining between them. Looked up from germline, CDR1 is MNHEY and CDR2 is SVGAGI. This CDR3 has 14 amino acids. The CDR3 DNA sequence: TGTGCCAGCAACCTTCGGCGGCTAACAGATACGCAGTATTTT. This gives the protein CASNLRRLTDTQYF.

V and J are TRBV7-2 and TRBJ2-7; TRBD2 is a possible D gene (7 bases). The CDR3 runs to 14 residues. Germline-derived CDR1 and CDR2 are SGHTA and FQGNSA. The ends were cut back, 2 bases at V and 6 bases at J, with 14 bases in the middle. Here the CDR3 reads CASSLKGGGFEQYF. CDR3 bases: TGTGCCAGCAGCTTAAAGGGAGGGGGATTCGAGCAGTACTTC.

This clonotype was seen at least ten times. The chain combines TRBV20-1 with TRBJ1-5; D is unclear. The V and J ends lost 6 bases and 1 base respectively, with 13 bases between them. The CDR3 totals 14 residues. CDR1 is DFQATT and CDR2 is SNEGSKA in the germline V gene (reference sequence). CDR3 nucleotides: TGCAGTGCCACGCAGCCGGGGAGCAATCAGCCCCAGCATTTT. It encodes CSATQPGSNQPQHF.

V and J are TRBV4-1 and TRBJ1-5; D gene ambiguous. This CDR3 is 15 amino acids long. The germline V and J ends were trimmed by 0 bases and 0 bases, with 6 bases remaining between them. Germline CDR1 is MGHRA and CDR2 is YSYEKL. The CDR3 protein is CASSQEVASNQPQHF. The DNA for the CDR3 is TGCGCCAGCAGCCAAGAGGTGGCTAGCAATCAGCCCCAGCATTTT.